The T cell receptor beta chain described here comes from a study of identical twins. Findings and limits, study-wide: Zero-insertion findings could be partly confounded by invariant cells (MAIT and iNKT cells). High-abundance cord blood beta clonotypes had fewer insertions; memory repertoires showed none.

With V trimmed by 1 base and J by 4 bases, 7 bases remained unmatched. The CDR3 is 16 amino acids. CDR1 and CDR2 from the germline V gene are SGHKS and YYEKEE (reference sequence). A universal primer site was added by template switching, and unique molecular identifiers were carried by the cDNA. TCRdb reprocessed the 5' RACE reads via MiXCR and lists one record per CDR3 protein. The sample includes 240,000 or so distinct CDR3 sequences, more than 9% of them seen just once. In the case of this clonotype: The antigen is not known.

Sequenced sample: memory T cells sorted from blood. This chain joins TRBV5-5 and TRBJ2-5; the match to TRBD1 covers 10 bases. This sequence was found in a man aged 45-65 years in good health. The CDR3 spells CASSLRTGQGRETQYF. DNA of the CDR3: TGTGCCAGCAGCTTGCGGACGGGACAGGGGCGAGAGACCCAGTACTTC.